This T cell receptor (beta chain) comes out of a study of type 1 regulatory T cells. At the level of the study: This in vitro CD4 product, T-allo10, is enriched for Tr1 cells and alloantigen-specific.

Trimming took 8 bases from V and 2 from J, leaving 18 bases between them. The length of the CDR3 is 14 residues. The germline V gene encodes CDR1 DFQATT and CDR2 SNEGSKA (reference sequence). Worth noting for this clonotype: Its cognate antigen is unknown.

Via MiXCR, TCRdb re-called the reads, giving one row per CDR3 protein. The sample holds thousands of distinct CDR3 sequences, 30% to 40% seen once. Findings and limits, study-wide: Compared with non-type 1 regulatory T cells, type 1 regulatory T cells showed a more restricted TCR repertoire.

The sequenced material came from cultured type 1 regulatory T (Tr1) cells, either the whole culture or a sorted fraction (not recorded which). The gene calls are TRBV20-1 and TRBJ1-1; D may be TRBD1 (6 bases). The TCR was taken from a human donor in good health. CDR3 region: CSTPRGPANTEAFF. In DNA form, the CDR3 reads TGCAGTACCCCCAGGGGACCCGCCAACACTGAAGCTTTCTTT.